This TCR beta chain was retrieved from a study of cytomegalovirus exposure and HLA in healthy donors (dated by TCRdb to the late 2010s). Notes on the research overall: An earlier analysis of several hundred of the donors reported under 300 Gb of sequence data and 95 million to 120 million unique TCR beta sequences obtained from about 179 million T cells. Four to six DR-DQ haplotypes were handled as single units for association and clustering, since linkage in the cohort was strong. On average, around 240,000 unique TCR beta nucleotide sequences were sequenced per donor among about 400 genotyped donors of the cohort, with about 17% of those sequences being non-productive. An early release covering roughly 640 HLA-typed donors comprised approximately 300 gigabases of sequencing data and tens of millions of unique TCR sequences. All discovery cohort repertoires had been generated on a single sequencing platform. To predict cytomegalovirus infection status, the study brought together high-throughput TCR immunosequencing, statistical association of individual TCRs with disease status, and machine learning. A later analysis re-examined previously published TCR beta repertoires from around 670 donors and added high-resolution HLA genotyping to investigate patterns of TCR occurrence. Alongside the repertoire data, information on donor age, sex, ethnicity and CMV serostatus was compiled. The later analysis used no new phenotypic data to find candidate immune exposures, relying instead on TCR beta sequences and their occurrence across donors. Along with the approximately 700-subject first cohort, a separate validation cohort of over a hundred different subjects was used. The study aimed to test whether signatures of past pathogen exposure could be identified by cataloging public T cell receptors. Genome-wide SNP genotypes for about 60% of the roughly 700 donors were used in a later genetic analysis, which treated that subset as a discovery cohort. The genetic ancestry cluster associated with self-reported Caucasian donors included about 84% of the 398 genotyped donors. HLA typing covered class I and class II loci at four-digit resolution. Typing coverage differed by locus: A, B, C, DRB1 and DQB1 were typed in about 629-640 donors, DQA1 in 522, DPA1 in around 580, and DPB1 in around 490. The T cell repertoires of under 700 subjects were profiled by immunosequencing and related to cytomegalovirus serostatus. An earlier analysis of 587 of the donors used high-throughput TCR beta sequencing to judge whether each TCR beta V gene segment behaved as functional or pseudogenic.

Here is what the overall study found, with its caveats: Immune exposure information for the cohort was limited to CMV serostatus. An association between a missense DCLRE1C variant and V-gene and J-gene trimming of TCR beta chains was found in a later genetic analysis and replicated in an independent cohort. Most TCR sequences were observed very rarely across donors, whereas some public TCRs were present in many individuals. Specific HLA alleles were associated with more than 15,000 TCR beta sequences at a false discovery rate of 0.05 in a later analysis. A later analysis found that HLA-associated TCR beta chains were more clonally expanded and had lower generation probabilities than equally common non-associated chains. The authors suggested that the approach could potentially be extended to other disease states and immunological phenotypes. Assigning TCR associations to individual alleles was difficult when HLA alleles, especially DR and DQ, strongly co-occurred. In the study, 150 to 200 TCR beta chains were listed as associated with cytomegalovirus. The 87-base-pair reads could not distinguish some IMGT-functional V segments, including TRBV6-2 and TRBV6-3, so those segments were excluded. In vitro tests confirmed that a few of the cytomegalovirus-associated TCR beta chains recognize cytomegalovirus antigens. Because counts were too low, approximately 18 rarely observed V segments, including chromosome 9 orphons, were excluded from the earlier analysis of 587 of the donors. A cluster of highly shared sequence variants was judged likely to represent a technical artifact of the sequencing pipeline. Roughly uniform sequencing depth across donors was assumed in presence/absence analyses, although this assumption may not hold. In a later analysis, the rate of TCR association differed among HLA loci, with DRB1 alleles having the most associated TCRs and HLA-C alleles having the fewest. A later analysis reported that several top co-occurrence clusters appeared linked to parvovirus B19, influenza, CMV and Epstein-Barr virus. In an earlier analysis of more than 500 of the donors, most TCR beta V segments appeared in productive rearrangements about 87% or about 30% of the time, broadly matching IMGT annotations. A further reported finding was that TCR beta sequences accurately predicted the HLA-A and HLA-B alleles for most subjects in the first cohort. In a later genetic analysis, fewer N-insertions in productive TCRs were reported among donors in an Asian-associated ancestry cluster than the 666-donor mean. Linkage disequilibrium might explain the correlated functional status among segregating V segments, but an unknown experimental factor could not be excluded. The cohort was sequenced for TCR beta chains only, and without alpha or paired-chain data the features that could be detected were limited. The classifier was reported to diagnose cytomegalovirus status with high specificity and sensitivity in both the original cohort and the validation cohort. Because some donors lacked HLA typing at each locus, the association tests relied only on the typed subset. A later analysis found that most CMV-associated TCR beta chains appeared HLA-restricted, with HLA associations seemingly driven largely by CMV exposure.

To note about this clone: There is no known antigen for this receptor. Within one base of it there is no much larger clone, and no base qualities were kept.

The cohort was made up of 666 healthy bone marrow donors. Cohort members were all nominally healthy when sampled, although unrecorded immune exposures were likely present. The donor was CMV seronegative and belonged to the group of 352 seronegative cohort members. Every donor gave a peripheral blood sample, and the peripheral blood mononuclear cells from that sample were used for TCR beta sequencing. The Qiagen DNeasy Blood Extraction Kit was used to extract genomic DNA from the blood cell samples. Library preparation was by the immunoSEQ multiplex PCR assay. The multiplex PCR relied on a mix of 60 forward primers for TCR Vbeta segments and 13 reverse primers for TCR Jbeta segments. The CDR3 region of rearranged TCR beta genes was amplified from genomic DNA by a multiplex PCR assay. Amplified TCR beta libraries were sequenced as 87-base-pair reads on the Illumina HiSeq System. The study's processing was this. A later analysis counted about 80 million unique TCR beta chains across the 666 repertoires, and around 9.9 million of these chains were shared by at least two donors. Raw reads were error-corrected and collapsed into unique sequences by a nearest-neighbor algorithm in which closely related sequences were merged to remove PCR and sequencing errors. To assign V, D and J gene segments, CDR3 sequences were aligned to IMGT reference sequences. Each retained sequence needed at least a six-nucleotide match to both a V gene segment and a J gene segment. Rearrangements were called productive when the CDR3 lacked stop codons and stayed in frame with V and J; all others were non-productive. CDR3 was defined by IMGT convention, running from the second conserved V-encoded cysteine to the conserved J-encoded phenylalanine. Sequences without an unambiguous match to a single V gene segment were excluded from the earlier analysis of about 630 of the donors. An earlier analysis of almost 600 of the donors classified V segments as functional when productive rearrangements were above 56.7% and as segregating when the standard deviation between donors was above 5%. A statistical classification framework was built for diagnosing cytomegalovirus status from the catalog of TCR beta chain sequences. V and J gene assignment, in a later analysis, came from comparing TCR nucleotide sequences with IMGT/GENE-DB human TR gene sequences. A later analysis assigned CDR3 sequences and most-parsimonious VDJ recombination scenarios with the TCRdist pipeline. In a later analysis, each TCR beta chain was defined by its CDR3 amino acid sequence together with its V-gene family, and reads without a unique V-gene family were excluded. As a way to deal with suspected cross-contamination and a sequencing artifact, a later analysis dropped roughly 620 nucleotide sequences that were highly shared and had low generation probability. In a later analysis, a clonal expansion index for each public chain was calculated from normalized within-repertoire ranks of inferred template counts. In a later analysis, generation probabilities were computed using a VDJ recombination model fitted to out-of-frame rearrangements, and the results were checked against IGoR. A later analysis scored TCR-TCR, TCR-HLA and TCR-CMV co-occurrence with hypergeometric tests, applying a repertoire-size bias correction to TCR pairs. To estimate false discovery rates, a later analysis permuted the HLA or CMV assignments 20 times. In a later analysis, co-occurring TCRs were grouped using DBSCAN, and TCRdist sequence similarity was added for clustering within HLA-allele-positive subsets. Repertoires with fewer than 30,000 or more than 120,000 public chains were left out of co-occurrence clustering, as were about 5 repertoires with anomalous nucleotide sharing. This immuneACCESS table, as held by TCRdb, lists in-frame sequences with V and J called but not all clones. Of the missing ones, under half trace to an unresolved V gene in checked studies; the others have no known cause. Clonal size and the V and J genes are those of that table, whereas D and trimming came from the DNA. The sample contains about 140,000 clones, about 75% of them found a single time. Of the sample, 1.6% falls within the top ten clones.

The germline V gene sets CDR1 to SGDLS and CDR2 to YYNGEE. At the junction V is shortened by 4 bases and J by 4 bases; bases outside the gene matches: 9. Measured from the cysteine to the phenylalanine, the CDR3 is 17 residues long. The sequence is cut down to CDR3 DNA, 51 bases in frame from base 1. The sequence was collected from a woman younger than 45 in good health and CMV-seronegative. The chain was built from TRBV9 and TRBJ2-2; the junction holds 11 bases that match TRBD2. Input material: PBMCs. For the CDR3, the sequence is CASSSRTSGPFTGELFF. The DNA reads as follows: TGTGCCAGCAGCTCCCGGACTAGCGGGCCCTTCACCGGGGAGCTGTTTTTT.